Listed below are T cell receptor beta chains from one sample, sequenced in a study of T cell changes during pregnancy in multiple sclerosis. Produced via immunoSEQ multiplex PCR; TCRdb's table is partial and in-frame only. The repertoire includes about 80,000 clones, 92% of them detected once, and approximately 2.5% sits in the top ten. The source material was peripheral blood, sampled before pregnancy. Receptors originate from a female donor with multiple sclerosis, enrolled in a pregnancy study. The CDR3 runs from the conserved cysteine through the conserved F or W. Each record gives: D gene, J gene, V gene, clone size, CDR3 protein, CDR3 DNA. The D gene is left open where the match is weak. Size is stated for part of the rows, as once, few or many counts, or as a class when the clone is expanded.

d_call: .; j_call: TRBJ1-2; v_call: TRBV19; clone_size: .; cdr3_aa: CASSMGRLANYGYTF; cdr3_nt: TGTGCCAGTAGTATGGGCAGGCTTGCTAACTATGGCTACACCTTC
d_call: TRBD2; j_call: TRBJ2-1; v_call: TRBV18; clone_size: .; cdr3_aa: CASSRGGSTYNEQFF; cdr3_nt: TGTGCCAGCTCACGCGGCGGGAGCACCTACAATGAGCAGTTCTTC
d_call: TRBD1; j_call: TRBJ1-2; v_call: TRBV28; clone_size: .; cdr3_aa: CASSLPGQEQFPLF; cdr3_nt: TGTGCCAGCAGTTTACCCGGACAGGAACAATTCCCCCTCTTC
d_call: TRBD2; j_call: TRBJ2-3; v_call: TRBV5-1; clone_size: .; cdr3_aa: CASSLAGGPTDTQYF; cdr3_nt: TGCGCCAGCAGCTTAGCGGGAGGGCCCACAGATACGCAGTATTTT
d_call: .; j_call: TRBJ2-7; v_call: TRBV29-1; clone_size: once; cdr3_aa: CSVVIRVLSYEQYF; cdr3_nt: TGCAGCGTTGTTATAAGAGTCCTTTCCTACGAGCAGTACTTC
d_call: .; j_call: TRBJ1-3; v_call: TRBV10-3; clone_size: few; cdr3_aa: CAISESIESLATGGNTIYF; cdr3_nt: TGTGCCATCAGTGAGTCTATAGAGTCGCTTGCGACGGGAGGAAACACCATATATTTT
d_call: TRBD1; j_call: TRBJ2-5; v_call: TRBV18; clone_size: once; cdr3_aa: CASSPWTGQETQYF; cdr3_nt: TGTGCCAGCTCACCCTGGACAGGTCAAGAGACCCAGTACTTC
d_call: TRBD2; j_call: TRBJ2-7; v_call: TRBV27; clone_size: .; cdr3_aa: CASGGLAGPGEQYF; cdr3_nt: TGTGCCAGCGGGGGACTAGCGGGACCGGGAGAGCAGTACTTC
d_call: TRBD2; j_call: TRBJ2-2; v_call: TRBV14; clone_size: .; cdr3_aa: CASSQRTSGRASTGELFF; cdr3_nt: TGTGCCAGCAGCCAACGTACTAGCGGGAGGGCCTCGACCGGGGAGCTGTTTTTT
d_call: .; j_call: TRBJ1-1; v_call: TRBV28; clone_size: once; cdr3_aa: CASREDQVTEAFF; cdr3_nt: TGTGCCAGTAGGGAGGACCAGGTCACTGAAGCTTTCTTT
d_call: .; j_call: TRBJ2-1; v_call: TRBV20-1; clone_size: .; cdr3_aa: CSATHQDEQFF; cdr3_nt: TGCAGTGCGACGCATCAGGATGAGCAGTTCTTC
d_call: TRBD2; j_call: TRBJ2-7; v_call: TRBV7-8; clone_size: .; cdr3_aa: CASSPLAGTSFHEQYF; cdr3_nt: TGTGCCAGCAGCCCTTTGGCCGGGACTAGTTTCCACGAGCAGTACTTC
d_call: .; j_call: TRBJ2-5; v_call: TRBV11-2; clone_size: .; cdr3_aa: CASSLVTGPETQYF; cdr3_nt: TGTGCCAGCAGCTTAGTAACAGGGCCAGAGACCCAGTACTTC
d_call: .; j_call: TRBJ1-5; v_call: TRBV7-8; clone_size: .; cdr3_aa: CASSLVGTVNQPQHF; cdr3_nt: TGTGCCAGCAGCTTAGTCGGGACTGTAAATCAGCCCCAGCATTTT
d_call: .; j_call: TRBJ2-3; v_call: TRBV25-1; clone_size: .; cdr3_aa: CASSPSGSDTQYF; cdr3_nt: TGTGCCAGCAGTCCCTCAGGGTCGGATACGCAGTATTTT
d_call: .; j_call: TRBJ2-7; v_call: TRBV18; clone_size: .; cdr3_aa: CASSTGTGLYEQYF; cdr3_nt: TGTGCCAGCTCAACCGGGACGGGACTCTACGAGCAGTACTTC
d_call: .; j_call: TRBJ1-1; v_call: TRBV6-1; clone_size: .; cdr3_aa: CASSEVGALNTEAFF; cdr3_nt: TGTGCCAGCAGTGAAGTGGGCGCTCTGAACACTGAAGCTTTCTTT
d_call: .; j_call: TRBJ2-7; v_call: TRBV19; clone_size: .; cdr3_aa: CASSIGRRDYEQYF; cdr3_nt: TGTGCCAGTAGTATAGGGCGGAGAGACTACGAGCAGTACTTC
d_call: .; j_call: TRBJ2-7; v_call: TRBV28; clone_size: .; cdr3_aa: CASSLDNLRAYEQYF; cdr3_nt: TGTGCCAGCAGTCTTGACAATCTCCGAGCCTACGAGCAGTACTTC
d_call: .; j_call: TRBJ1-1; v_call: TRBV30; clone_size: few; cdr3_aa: CAWSVGGDTEAFF; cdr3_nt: TGTGCCTGGAGTGTAGGAGGGGACACTGAAGCTTTCTTT
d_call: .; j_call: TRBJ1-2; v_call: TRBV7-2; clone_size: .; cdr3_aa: CASSFRRGGAGYTF; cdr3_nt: TGTGCCAGCAGCTTCCGAAGGGGAGGGGCTGGCTACACCTTC
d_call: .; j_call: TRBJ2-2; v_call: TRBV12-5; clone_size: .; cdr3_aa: CASGLGPQGTGELFF; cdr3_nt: TGTGCTAGTGGTTTGGGTCCCCAGGGAACCGGGGAGCTGTTTTTT
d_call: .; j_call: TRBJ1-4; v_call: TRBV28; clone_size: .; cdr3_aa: CASSLRGIATNEKLFF; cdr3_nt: TGTGCCAGCAGTTTAAGAGGGATCGCAACTAATGAAAAACTGTTTTTT
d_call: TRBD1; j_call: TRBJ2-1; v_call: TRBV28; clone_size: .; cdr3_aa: CASSLTTGGNNEQFF; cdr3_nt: TGTGCCAGCAGTTTAACGACAGGGGGTAACAATGAGCAGTTCTTC